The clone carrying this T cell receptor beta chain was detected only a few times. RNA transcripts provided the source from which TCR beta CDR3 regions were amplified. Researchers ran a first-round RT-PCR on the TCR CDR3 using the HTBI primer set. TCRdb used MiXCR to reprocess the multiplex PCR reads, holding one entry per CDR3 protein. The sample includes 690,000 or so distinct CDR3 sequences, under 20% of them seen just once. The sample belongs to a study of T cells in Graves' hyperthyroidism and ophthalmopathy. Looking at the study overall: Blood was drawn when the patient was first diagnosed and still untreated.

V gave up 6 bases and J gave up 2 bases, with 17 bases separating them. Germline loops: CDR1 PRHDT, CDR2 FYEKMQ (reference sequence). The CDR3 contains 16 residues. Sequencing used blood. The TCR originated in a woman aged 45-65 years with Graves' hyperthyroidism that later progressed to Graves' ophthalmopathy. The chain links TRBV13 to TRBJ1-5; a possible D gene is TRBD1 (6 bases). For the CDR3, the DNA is TGTGCCAGCAGGCAGGGGCGGCTAGGGGGCAATCAGCCCCAGCATTTT. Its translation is CASRQGRLGGNQPQHF.